Listed below are T cell receptor beta chains from one sample, sequenced in a study of blood T cell repertoires in COVID-19. TCRdb keeps only in-frame clones here, not all; method: immunoSEQ multiplex PCR. The repertoire holds over 60,000 clones, about 88% seen once, with 4.5% to 5% in the top ten. Source material: peripheral blood. These receptors were obtained from a woman in her forties or fifties with active COVID-19. CDR3s include the opening cysteine and the closing phenylalanine or tryptophan. Fields, in order: D gene, V gene, clone size, J gene, CDR3 DNA, CDR3 protein. A D gene is named only where the DNA matches it firmly. For some rows the clone size is stated as once, few or many, or as a class when expanded; others skip it.

>.|TRBV19|.|TRBJ2-7
TGTGCCAGTAGCCCTGGCGGGGCCTACGAGCAGTACTTC
CASSPGGAYEQYF
>.|TRBV5-1|.|TRBJ2-2
TGCGCCAGCAGCTTGGCGGCAGGGTCGAACACCGGGGAGCTGTTTTTT
CASSLAAGSNTGELFF
>TRBD2|TRBV6-5|once|TRBJ2-7
TGTGCCAGCAGACCCGGGGAGGGCCCCGAGCAGTACTTC
CASRPGEGPEQYF
>.|TRBV24-1|once|TRBJ2-5
TGTGCCACCAGTGATTCGGGTTGGACAGCACAAGAGACCCAGTACTTC
CATSDSGWTAQETQYF
>TRBD1|TRBV25-1|.|TRBJ2-1
TGTGCCAGCAGTAGAGGACAGGGGTTAAATGAGCAGTTCTTC
CASSRGQGLNEQFF
>.|TRBV5-6|.|TRBJ1-1
TGTGCCAGCAGGAAGAGCGGGACGGATTGGGGAGCTTTCTTT
CASRKSGTDWGAFF
>.|TRBV28|.|TRBJ2-6
TGTGCCAGCACCAGGTATGGCTCTGGGGCCAACGTCCTGACTTTC
CASTRYGSGANVLTF
>.|TRBV7-6|.|TRBJ2-1
TGTGCCAGCAGCGATCCCCTCCGGGAGCAGTTCTTC
CASSDPLREQFF
>TRBD1|TRBV24-1|.|TRBJ1-2
TGTGCCACCGCAGGGGGAGCTGGCTACACCTTC
CATAGGAGYTF
>TRBD2|TRBV5-4|.|TRBJ2-5
TGTGCCAGCAGCTCCCCCAAACTAGCGGGAGTAGTGGAGACCCAGTACTTC
CASSSPKLAGVVETQYF
>.|TRBV18|.|TRBJ2-7
TGTGCCAGCTCGCGGGATACCCCCCTACTCTACGAGCAGTACTTC
CASSRDTPLLYEQYF
>.|TRBV11-2|.|TRBJ1-2
TGTGCCAGCAGCTTAACGGGACACAACTATGGCTACACCTTC
CASSLTGHNYGYTF
>TRBD2|TRBV7-3|.|TRBJ2-2
TGTGCCAGCAGCTTAAGGGGTGGTAGCGGGAGTACCGGGGAGCTGTTTTTT
CASSLRGGSGSTGELFF
>TRBD2|TRBV11-1|.|TRBJ2-1
TGTGCCAGCAGCTTAGGGGGCGGGAGTAACTATGAGCAGTTCTTC
CASSLGGGSNYEQFF
>.|TRBV28|.|TRBJ1-6
TGTGCCAGCAGCCTAGAGGGGGTAGTAGCCCTCCACTTT
CASSLEGVVALHF
>.|TRBV21-1|.|TRBJ2-7
TGTGCCAGCAGCCCACCACGGTCACAGGGCCGCTCCTACGAGCAGTACTTC
CASSPPRSQGRSYEQYF